Listed below are T cell receptor beta chains from one sample, sequenced in a study of radiotherapy plus CTLA-4 blockade in lung cancer. Profiled with immunoSEQ multiplex PCR; TCRdb holds only in-frame clones, not every one. The sample lists approximately 73,000 clones; around 86% were seen once. The sequences come from peripheral blood, collected from a patient treated with radiotherapy plus ipilimumab. These receptors were collected from a human donor with non-small cell lung cancer that progressed on radiotherapy plus ipilimumab. Each CDR3 is given with its conserved first and last residue. D genes are given only for firm matches. Size values are once, few and many counts, or a class for expanded clones, and some rows have none.

d_call j_call clone_size v_call cdr3_nt cdr3_aa
NA TRBJ2-3 NA TRBV19 TGTGCCAGTAGTAGGGGAATACAGGGACCAAGCACAGATACGCAGTATTTT CASSRGIQGPSTDTQYF
TRBD1 TRBJ1-1 once TRBV10-3 TGTGCCATCAGTGGGCAGGGGGGGGGCACTGAAGCTTTCTTT CAISGQGGGTEAFF
NA TRBJ1-2 NA TRBV7-9 TGTGCCAGCAGCTTAAGTAAAGAGGGTTATGGCTACACCTTC CASSLSKEGYGYTF
NA TRBJ1-1 few TRBV6-4 TGTGCCAGCAGTGACTCAGGGAACACTGAAGCTTTCTTT CASSDSGNTEAFF
NA TRBJ2-5 NA TRBV5-1 TGCGCCAGCAGCTTGGGGACCGGGGCTGGGGAGACCCAGTACTTC CASSLGTGAGETQYF
NA TRBJ2-1 NA TRBV7-3 TGTGCCAGCAGCTTAGCGGCAGAATACAATGAGCAGTTCTTC CASSLAAEYNEQFF
NA TRBJ1-2 NA TRBV28 TGTGCCAGCAGGGAAGTAGGTTATGGCTACACCTTC CASREVGYGYTF
NA TRBJ1-3 NA TRBV18 TGTGCCAGCTCACCACCAGGGCAAGGTGACACCATATATTTT CASSPPGQGDTIYF
NA TRBJ1-5 NA TRBV7-2 TGTGCCAGCAGCTTCCACAGTCAAGGACAGCCCCAGCATTTT CASSFHSQGQPQHF
TRBD1 TRBJ2-7 NA TRBV7-8 TGTGCCAGCAGCTTTTCCCGAGTTAACAGGGGCGACGAGCAGTACTTC CASSFSRVNRGDEQYF
NA TRBJ2-2 NA TRBV4-1 TGCGCCAGCAGCCAGACCGTTGGGGCGAACACCGGGGAGCTGTTTTTT CASSQTVGANTGELFF
NA TRBJ1-5 NA TRBV7-8 TGTGCCAGCACCCGATATCGGGGGTACAATCAGCCCCAGCATTTT CASTRYRGYNQPQHF
NA TRBJ2-4 NA TRBV7-3 TGTGCCAGCAGCCCGGACGTAGCCAAAAACATTCAGTACTTC CASSPDVAKNIQYF
NA TRBJ2-7 NA TRBV25-1 TGTGCCAGCAGCGCGGGACAGAGCTCCTACGAGCAGTACTTC CASSAGQSSYEQYF
NA TRBJ1-1 NA TRBV29-1 TGCAGCGTTGAACAGAAAATGAACACTGAAGCTTTCTTT CSVEQKMNTEAFF
NA TRBJ2-1 NA TRBV9 TGTGCCAGCAGCGTCTATGGAGGACTGTCAGGCGATGAGCAGTTCTTC CASSVYGGLSGDEQFF
NA TRBJ1-4 NA TRBV4-1 TGCGCCAGCAGCCCCAATTCTCTAGTTGAAAAACTGTTTTTT CASSPNSLVEKLFF
NA TRBJ1-1 NA TRBV12-5 TGTGCTAGTGGTTCATACCTATCCCATCAGGGCCGGAACACTGAAGCTTTCTTT CASGSYLSHQGRNTEAFF
TRBD2 TRBJ2-1 few TRBV28 TGTGCCAGCAGTTCCCGGACTAGCGGGAGGGGGCCCTCCTACAATGAGCAGTTCTTC CASSSRTSGRGPSYNEQFF
NA TRBJ1-5 few TRBV7-6 TGTGCCAGCAGCTTATGGCAGGGGACGGATCAGCCCCAGCATTTT CASSLWQGTDQPQHF
NA TRBJ1-5 NA TRBV30 TGTGCCTGGAGTGCCGGGGGCAATCAGCCCCAGCATTTT CAWSAGGNQPQHF
TRBD2 TRBJ2-3 once TRBV11-2 TGTGCCAGCAGGCCTATAGCGGGGATCACAGATACGCAGTATTTT CASRPIAGITDTQYF
TRBD2 TRBJ2-5 NA TRBV6-5 TGTGCCAGCACCCGGACTAGCGCGCCCCAAGAGACCCAGTACTTC CASTRTSAPQETQYF
NA TRBJ2-5 NA TRBV18 TGTGCCAGCTCCCCTAGACGGACACAAGAGACCCAGTACTTC CASSPRRTQETQYF
NA TRBJ2-7 NA TRBV6-5 TGTGCCAGCAGTTCGAAAGTAGGCGAGCAGTACTTC CASSSKVGEQYF
NA TRBJ2-5 NA TRBV30 TGTGCCTGGAGTGGCGGACCTTTTGAGACCCAGTACTTC CAWSGGPFETQYF
NA TRBJ1-5 NA TRBV25-1 TGTGCCAGCAGCCAGCATTATAGCAATCAGCCCCAGCATTTT CASSQHYSNQPQHF
NA TRBJ2-1 few TRBV30 TGTGCCTGGAGTTTTAGCGGAGTGGATTACAATGAGCAGTTCTTC CAWSFSGVDYNEQFF
NA TRBJ2-7 NA TRBV27 TGTGCCATAGGTGGGAGTCCCTACGAGCAGTACTTC CAIGGSPYEQYF
NA TRBJ1-1 once TRBV9 TGTGCCAGCAGCGTCGGACCGAACACTGAAGCTTTCTTT CASSVGPNTEAFF
NA TRBJ2-7 NA TRBV9 TGTGCCAGCAGCCTAGATTCCGGGGGACCCTACGAGCAGTACTTC CASSLDSGGPYEQYF
NA TRBJ2-5 NA TRBV7-8 TGTGCCAGCAGCTTAGCGCAGGGGCAAGAGACCCAGTACTTC CASSLAQGQETQYF
NA TRBJ1-1 NA TRBV18 TGTGCCAGCTCACCACCGGGGGGGAACACTGAAGCTTTCTTT CASSPPGGNTEAFF
NA TRBJ2-2 NA TRBV16 TGTGCCAGCAGCCTACTGACAGAAGCGTACGGGGAGCTGTTTTTT CASSLLTEAYGELFF
NA TRBJ2-1 NA TRBV29-1 TGCAGCGTTGGGGGGTTTGGCAATGAGCAGTTCTTC CSVGGFGNEQFF
NA TRBJ1-1 NA TRBV5-1 TGCGCCAGCAGCTTACAGTACAACACTGAAGCTTTCTTT CASSLQYNTEAFF
NA TRBJ1-4 NA TRBV18 TGTGCCAGCTCACCGCCGGGACAAGCTAATGAAAAACTGTTTTTT CASSPPGQANEKLFF
NA TRBJ2-1 NA TRBV27 TGTGCCAGCAGTCAACTAGGCAATGAGCAGTTCTTC CASSQLGNEQFF
TRBD2 TRBJ2-1 once TRBV11-3 TGTGCCAGCAGCTTAGAAACCCCGGGACTAGGTGGTGAGCAGTTCTTC CASSLETPGLGGEQFF
TRBD1 TRBJ2-3 NA TRBV5-5 TGTGCCAGCAGCTCCCTTGGACAGGGTAGGATAGATACGCAGTATTTT CASSSLGQGRIDTQYF
TRBD1 TRBJ2-1 medium-sized TRBV28 TGTGCCAGCAGCTCCCGGACAGGGGCCTACAATGAGCAGTTCTTC CASSSRTGAYNEQFF
NA TRBJ2-7 NA TRBV6-6 TGTGCCAGCAGTTACTCCCGGGACACACACTACGAGCAGTACTTC CASSYSRDTHYEQYF